Listed below are T cell receptor beta chains from one sample, sequenced in a study. Each CDR3 protein is one row after TCRdb ran MiXCR on the 5' RACE reads. The profile shows 45,000 to 55,000 distinct CDR3 sequences, 24% of them singletons. The source material was tumor-infiltrating naive CD4+ T cells sorted from the breast tumor. All receptors come from a female donor with breast cancer. CDR3s include the opening cysteine and the closing phenylalanine or tryptophan. The D gene is left open where the match is weak. Size tells how often a clone was seen (once, few, many) or the class of an expanded clone, and some rows leave it out.

clone_size j_call d_call v_call cdr3_aa cdr3_nt
many TRBJ2-3 . TRBV11-3 CASSSPYDTQYF TGTGCCAGCAGCTCACCCTACGATACGCAGTATTTT
. TRBJ2-3 TRBD1 TRBV27 CASSYRGRADTQYF TGTGCCAGCAGTTACAGGGGGCGGGCAGATACGCAGTATTTT
many TRBJ2-3 TRBD2 TRBV7-9 CASSPLIAGSTDTQYF TGTGCCAGCAGCCCCCTGATAGCGGGATCCACAGATACGCAGTATTTT
. TRBJ2-7 . TRBV7-9 CASSSLAFYEQYF TGTGCCAGCAGCTCACTAGCCTTCTACGAGCAGTACTTC
few TRBJ2-1 TRBD1 TRBV12-3/TRBV12-4 CASSFQQGASNEQFF TGTGCCAGCAGTTTTCAACAGGGGGCATCCAATGAGCAGTTCTTC
many TRBJ1-1 TRBD1 TRBV5-1 CASSVDRADTEAFF TGCGCCAGCAGCGTGGACAGGGCGGACACTGAAGCTTTCTTT
. TRBJ2-2 TRBD2 TRBV6-5 CASMREGQGTGELFF TGTGCCAGCATGAGGGAGGGCCAGGGCACCGGGGAGCTGTTTTTT
few TRBJ2-5 . TRBV7-2 CASSLWGQGLSQETQYF TGTGCCAGCAGCTTATGGGGGCAGGGCCTATCACAAGAGACCCAGTACTTC
many TRBJ1-2 . TRBV5-1 CASSLNLMDYGYTF TGCGCCAGCAGCCTAAATCTAATGGACTATGGCTACACCTTC
medium-sized TRBJ2-2 . TRBV7-9 CASTHIRGSTGELFF TGTGCCAGCACCCATATCAGGGGAAGCACCGGGGAGCTGTTTTTT
once TRBJ2-1 . TRBV11-2 CASRRQRTGDEQFF TGTGCCAGCAGACGTCAGCGGACCGGCGATGAGCAGTTCTTC
few TRBJ2-5 TRBD1 TRBV4-2 CASSLQGDGQETQYF TGTGCCAGCAGCCTTCAGGGGGATGGCCAAGAGACCCAGTACTTC
few TRBJ2-7 TRBD2 TRBV9 CASSVHGGSGALYEQYF TGTGCCAGCAGCGTACACGGGGGTAGCGGGGCCCTCTACGAGCAGTACTTC
few TRBJ2-1 . TRBV5-5 CASSPGPPSDEQFF TGTGCCAGCAGCCCGGGACCCCCTTCCGATGAGCAGTTCTTC
. TRBJ2-1 . TRBV7-3 CASSLSPGGEQFF TGTGCCAGCAGCTTATCCCCGGGCGGTGAGCAGTTCTTC
. TRBJ2-6 TRBD1 TRBV24-1 CAAATGDPGGANVLTF TGTGCCGCTGCAACAGGGGACCCCGGGGGGGCCAACGTCCTGACTTTC
many TRBJ2-7 . TRBV7-8 CASSPRDPGRDEQYF TGTGCCAGCAGCCCAAGGGACCCAGGCAGGGACGAGCAGTACTTC
. TRBJ1-2 TRBD1 TRBV4-1 CASSQAGQGAFGGYTF TGCGCCAGCAGCCAAGCCGGACAGGGGGCCTTTGGTGGCTACACCTTC
many TRBJ1-5 . TRBV6-2/TRBV6-3 CASSYSYSRVINQPQHF TGTGCCAGCAGTTACTCCTATTCGCGAGTAATCAATCAGCCCCAGCATTTT
once TRBJ1-4 TRBD1 TRBV18 CASSPKDRVPTNEKLFF TGTGCCAGCTCACCCAAGGACAGGGTCCCAACTAATGAAAAACTGTTTTTT
few TRBJ2-7 TRBD1 TRBV7-2 CASSLVGQDYEQYF TGTGCCAGCAGCTTAGTGGGACAGGACTACGAGCAGTACTTC
. TRBJ1-2 . TRBV20-1 CSARRYSSDGYTF TGCAGTGCTAGAAGGTACTCCTCGGATGGCTACACCTTC
. TRBJ1-1 . TRBV20-1 CSARDHGCMNTEAFF TGCAGTGCTAGAGATCACGGATGTATGAACACTGAAGCTTTCTTT
few TRBJ2-7 TRBD2 TRBV29-1 CSALSTSAYEQYF TGCAGCGCCCTAAGCACTAGCGCTTACGAGCAGTACTTC
. TRBJ2-7 TRBD2 TRBV5-1 CASSRGLAGGYEQYF TGCGCCAGCAGCCGAGGACTAGCGGGAGGCTACGAGCAGTACTTC
. TRBJ2-7 . TRBV7-9 CASSFGGQSYEKYF TGTGCCAGCAGCTTTGGCGGCCAGTCCTACGAGAAGTACTTC
medium-sized TRBJ2-1 . TRBV20-1 CSARDPRAYNEQFF TGCAGTGCCCGGGACCCTAGGGCCTACAATGAGCAGTTCTTC
few TRBJ2-3 . TRBV5-1 CASSIPGPATDTQYF TGCGCCAGCAGCATACCGGGGCCAGCCACAGATACGCAGTATTTT
few TRBJ2-7 TRBD1 TRBV28 CASSATGGTYEQYF TGTGCCAGCAGTGCGACAGGGGGCACCTACGAGCAGTACTTC
few TRBJ2-7 TRBD2 TRBV20-1 CSASIASGYEQYF TGCAGTGCTAGTATAGCTAGCGGCTACGAGCAGTACTTC
once TRBJ2-3 . TRBV24-1 CATSDPSRGEVRSDTQYF TGTGCCACCAGTGACCCCTCCCGCGGGGAGGTGCGGTCAGATACGCAGTATTTT
few TRBJ1-2 TRBD1 TRBV7-3 CASSPDRGNYGYTF TGTGCCAGCAGCCCGGACAGGGGCAACTATGGCTACACCTTC
. TRBJ1-6 . TRBV5-1 CASSPTYRVDSPLHF TGCGCCAGCAGCCCTACCTACAGGGTTGATTCACCCCTCCACTTT
. TRBJ2-7 TRBD2 TRBV28 CASRPGTSGPYEQYF TGTGCCAGCAGACCCGGGACTAGCGGACCCTACGAGCAGTACTTC
. TRBJ2-1 TRBD1 TRBV29-1 CSGTGGTYNEQFF TGCAGCGGGACAGGGGGGACCTACAATGAGCAGTTCTTC
. TRBJ2-2 . TRBV27 CASSRYRQAAGTGELFF TGTGCCAGCAGTCGCTACCGACAGGCCGCCGGAACCGGGGAGCTGTTTTTT
. TRBJ1-5 . TRBV5-1 CASSKGGVGNQPQHF TGCGCCAGCAGCAAGGGGGGTGTTGGCAATCAGCCCCAGCATTTT
. TRBJ2-7 TRBD1 TRBV5-6 CASSLWDRGYEQYF TGTGCCAGCAGCTTGTGGGACAGGGGCTACGAGCAGTACTTC
. TRBJ1-3 . TRBV29-1 CSGGWGTGNTIYF TGCAGCGGCGGGTGGGGAACTGGAAACACCATATATTTT
. TRBJ2-5 . TRBV7-2 CASSLGTKETQYF TGTGCCAGCAGCTTAGGGACTAAAGAGACCCAGTACTTC
. TRBJ2-2 TRBD2 TRBV7-9 CASAGVRLFF TGTGCCAGCGCGGGGGTGCGGCTGTTTTTT
many TRBJ2-6 TRBD1 TRBV10-2 CASSVTGTGSSGANVLTF TGCGCCAGCAGTGTGACCGGGACAGGGTCCTCTGGGGCCAACGTCCTGACTTTC
. TRBJ2-7 TRBD2 TRBV28 CASSIGLAGEQYF TGTGCCAGCAGTATCGGACTAGCGGGGGAGCAGTACTTC
. TRBJ2-1 TRBD2 TRBV4-1 CASSQDGRAHYNEQFF TGCGCCAGCAGCCAAGACGGGAGGGCGCATTACAATGAGCAGTTCTTC
. TRBJ2-1 TRBD2 TRBV20-1 CSARGLAGVLEQFF TGCAGTGCTAGGGGACTAGCGGGAGTACTGGAGCAGTTCTTC
. TRBJ1-1 . TRBV28 CASSSARAEAFF TGTGCCAGCAGTTCCGCCCGGGCGGAAGCTTTCTTT
. TRBJ1-1 . TRBV5-1 CASSRSLNTEAFF TGCGCCAGCAGCCGGAGTTTGAACACTGAAGCTTTCTTT
. TRBJ2-1 TRBD2 TRBV20-1 CSARDAAGGSYNEQFF TGCAGTGCTAGAGATGCGGCGGGGGGATCTTACAATGAGCAGTTCTTC
. TRBJ1-4 . TRBV2 CASNRDGGPNEKLFF TGTGCCAGCAACCGGGACGGGGGCCCCAATGAAAAACTGTTTTTT
few TRBJ2-5 . TRBV11-2 CASSLVGTQETQYF TGTGCCAGCAGCTTGGTAGGGACACAAGAGACCCAGTACTTC
. TRBJ1-2 . TRBV12-3/TRBV12-4 CASSPGRTLGGYTF TGTGCCAGCAGCCCGGGACGGACATTGGGTGGCTACACCTTC